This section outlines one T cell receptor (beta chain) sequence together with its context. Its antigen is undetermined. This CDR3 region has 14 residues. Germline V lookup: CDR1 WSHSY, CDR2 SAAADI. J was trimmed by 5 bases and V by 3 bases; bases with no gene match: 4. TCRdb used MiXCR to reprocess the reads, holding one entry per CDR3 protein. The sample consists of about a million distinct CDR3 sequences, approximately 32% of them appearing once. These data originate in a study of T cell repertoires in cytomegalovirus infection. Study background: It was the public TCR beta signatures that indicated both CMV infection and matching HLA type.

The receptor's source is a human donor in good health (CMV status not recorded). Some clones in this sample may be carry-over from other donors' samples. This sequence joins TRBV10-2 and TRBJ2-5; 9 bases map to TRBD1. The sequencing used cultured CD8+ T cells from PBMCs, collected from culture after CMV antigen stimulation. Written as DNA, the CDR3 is TGCGCCAGCAGTGACTACAGGGGGCAGGAGACCCAGTACTTC. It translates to CASSDYRGQETQYF.